The 20 T cell receptor beta chains below come from one sample, sequenced in a study of response to subunit inactivated influenza vaccine. TCRdb re-derived calls from the RT-PCR reads in MiXCR, one entry per CDR3 protein. The table records about 620,000 distinct CDR3 sequences, around 11% of them present only once. This sample comprised PBMCs from blood, obtained on the day of vaccination. The receptors were sampled from a man in his fifties or sixties who received an inactivated influenza vaccine.

This clonotype occurred many times. The V call is TRBV3-1, the J call TRBJ2-5; TRBD2 agrees at 7 bases. Losses at the gene ends were 5 bases for V and 4 bases for J; bases not matched to a gene: 10. Germline V CDR1 and CDR2: LGHDT, YNNKEL (reference sequence). The length of the CDR3 is 15 residues. This chain's CDR3 is CASSGGEARGETQYF. CDR3 nucleotide sequence: TGTGCCAGCAGCGGGGGGGAGGCAAGGGGAGAGACCCAGTACTTC.

As for this clonotype: A much larger clone lies a single base off, so this may be a read error. V and J are TRBV7-3 and TRBJ2-1; D is possibly TRBD1 (5 bases). In germline, CDR1 is SGHTA, CDR2 FQGTGA. The CDR3 length is 13 residues. V was shortened by 3 bases and J by 4 bases, with 7 bases between the two germline ends. CDR3: CASSLYRYNEQFF. The CDR3 nucleotides are TGTGCCAGCAGCTTGTACAGGTACAATGAGCAGTTCTTC.

The gene calls are TRBV4-3 and TRBJ2-3, with D tentatively TRBD2 (6 bases). V was trimmed by 4 bases and J by 1 base, leaving 15 bases between them. Germline lookup yields CDR1 LGHNA and CDR2 YSLEER. The CDR3 consists of 16 residues. DNA for the CDR3: TGCGCCAGCAGCCCAGACCGGGACTTAGGCACAGATACGCAGTATTTT. As protein: CASSPDRDLGTDTQYF.

V usage is TRBV12-3 or TRBV12-4 and J usage is TRBJ1-3, with 7 bases lining up with TRBD1. This CDR3 has 16 amino acids. The V gene end was trimmed by 5 bases and the J gene end by 4 bases; junction bases not matched to a gene: 11. The CDR3 loop is CASSRADRVRGNTIYF. The CDR3 coding sequence is TGTGCCAGCAGTCGTGCAGACAGGGTGAGAGGAAACACCATATATTTT.

This clonotype was counted at least ten times. CDR3 nucleotides: TGCGCCAGCAGCGTCAGCCCGAACACCGGGGAGCTGTTTTTT. Encoded protein: CASSVSPNTGELFF. The chain is built from TRBV4-3 and TRBJ2-2, with D unclear. V was pared by 5 bases and J by 0 bases, with 7 bases between. Germline CDR1 and CDR2: LGHNA and YSLEER. The CDR3 runs to 14 residues.

A few counts support this clonotype. This chain joins TRBV12-3 or TRBV12-4 and TRBJ1-5; 9 bases match TRBD1. V lost 6 bases and J lost 5; bases outside the gene matches: 5. This CDR3 is 14 amino acids long. The CDR3 DNA is TGTGCCAGCAGACGACAGGGGGATTATCAGCCCCAGCATTTT. Translation: CASRRQGDYQPQHF.

The chain recombines TRBV4-1 with TRBJ2-3, with 10 bases aligning to TRBD2. Germline CDR1 reads MGHRA; CDR2 reads YSYEKL. Unmatched junction bases numbered 6, after V lost 2 bases and J lost 4 bases. This CDR3 region has 16 residues. The CDR3 reads CASSQQRGGQSDTQYF. DNA for the CDR3: TGCGCCAGCAGCCAACAGCGGGGGGGCCAGTCAGATACGCAGTATTTT.

This clonotype was picked up many times. The chain carries TRBV20-1 and TRBJ1-2; D may be TRBD1 (5 bases). The germline V gene encodes CDR1 DFQATT and CDR2 SNEGSKA (reference sequence). The CDR3 extends over 13 amino acids. V lost 2 bases and J lost 3, with 10 bases in between. The CDR3 sequence: CSARPQGDYGYTF. CDR3 DNA sequence: TGCAGTGCTAGACCCCAGGGAGACTATGGCTACACCTTC.

The chain has TRBV20-1 and TRBJ2-1; 8 nucleotides align to TRBD2. CDR3 length: 14 amino acids. V lost 6 bases and J lost 6; bases outside the gene matches: 10. In germline, CDR1 is DFQATT, CDR2 SNEGSKA (reference sequence). CDR3 bases: TGCAGTGCCCCAGTCACGGGACTAGTCAATGAGCAGTTCTTC. Protein product: CSAPVTGLVNEQFF.

This clonotype showed up just a few times. The chain employs TRBV15 and TRBJ2-5; D is perhaps TRBD1 or TRBD2 (5 bases each). Germline assignment: CDR1 LNHNV and CDR2 YYDKDF (reference sequence). This CDR3 contains 14 residues. V was pared by 1 base and J by 1 base, with 7 bases between. The CDR3 loop is CATSRGGVQETQYF. CDR3 sequence (DNA): TGTGCCACCAGCAGAGGAGGGGTCCAAGAGACCCAGTACTTC.

This clonotype was seen at least ten times. V and J are TRBV6-2 or TRBV6-3 and TRBJ2-3; 10 bases align to TRBD2. The CDR3 covers 15 residues. CDR1 is MNHEY, CDR2 SVGEGT, per germline. Trimming at V came to 4 bases and at J to 2 bases, leaving 3 bases not matched to a gene. CDR3 sequence (DNA): TGTGCCAGCAGTTTTCTAGCGGGAGCCACAGATACGCAGTATTTT. The encoded protein is CASSFLAGATDTQYF.

This clonotype has only a few counts. The chain recombines TRBV28 with TRBJ2-7, with TRBD2 matching 11 bases. The CDR3 length is 17 residues. Germline values: CDR1 MDHEN, CDR2 SYDVKM. Trimming took 1 base from V and 0 from J; bases not matched to a gene: 5. The CDR3: CASSLSLTSGSSYEQYF. CDR3 coding DNA: TGTGCCAGCAGTTTATCCCTTACTAGCGGGAGCTCCTACGAGCAGTACTTC. The variable domain in full, completed from reference TRBV28 and TRBJ2-7, reads DVKVTQSSRYLVKRTGEKVFLECVQDMDHENMFWYRQDPGLGLRLIYFSYDVKMKEKGDIPEGYSVSREKKERFSLILESASTNQTSMYLCASSLSLTSGSSYEQYFGPGTRLTVT.

In its sample, this clonotype was seen a few times. The chain is built from TRBV20-1 and TRBJ1-5; D is undetermined. The CDR3 consists of 15 residues. CDR1 and CDR2 from the germline V gene are DFQATT and SNEGSKA (reference sequence). V lost 6 bases and J lost 2, with 17 bases in between. The CDR3, as DNA: TGCAGTGCCGTGGAATCCTTCAGCGGCAATCAGCCCCAGCATTTT. Protein product: CSAVESFSGNQPQHF.

This clonotype was counted at least ten times. The chain uses TRBV19 and TRBJ2-1; D may match TRBD1 or TRBD2 (5 bases each). This CDR3 spans 16 amino acids. Germline CDR1 LNHDA, CDR2 SQIVND (reference sequence). Trimming pared 1 base from V and 0 bases from J, leaving 10 bases between. CDR3 nucleotide sequence: TGTGCCAGTAGTATAGTAGGGACCCTCTCCTACAATGAGCAGTTCTTC. Its protein product is CASSIVGTLSYNEQFF.

This clonotype has only a few counts. The CDR3 region is CSAATRGDTQYF. The CDR3 nucleotides read TGCAGTGCTGCGACCAGGGGAGATACGCAGTATTTT. The chain is built from TRBV20-1 and TRBJ2-3; D may be TRBD1 (6 bases). CDR1 is DFQATT, CDR2 SNEGSKA, per germline (reference sequence). CDR3 length: 12 amino acids. V lost 5 bases and J 5 bases, leaving 11 bases between the germline ends.

This sequence joins TRBV20-1 and TRBJ2-3, with 7 bases aligning to TRBD1. Germline lookup yields CDR1 DFQATT and CDR2 SNEGSKA (reference sequence). The J segment lost 3 bases and the V segment lost 3 bases, leaving 12 bases of the junction unmatched. The CDR3 is made up of 16 amino acids. This chain's CDR3 is CSASPTQGLRTDTQYF. The DNA for the CDR3 is TGCAGTGCTAGTCCCACACAGGGGCTCAGGACAGATACGCAGTATTTT.

The V call is TRBV12-3 or TRBV12-4, the J call TRBJ2-7; 10 nucleotides line up with TRBD2. This CDR3 spans 14 amino acids. V shed 6 bases and J 2 bases; nucleotides not matched to a gene: 4. CDR3 loop: CASRPSGSTYEQYF. CDR3 DNA sequence: TGTGCCAGCAGACCTAGCGGGAGCACCTACGAGCAGTACTTC.

The rearrangement joins TRBV5-5 to TRBJ1-4; no firm D call. The V end was cut by 4 bases, the J end by 0 bases, with 10 bases between. This CDR3 contains 15 residues. Germline-derived CDR1 and CDR2 are SGHKS and YYEKEE (reference sequence). The CDR3 DNA reads TGTGCCAGCAGCCCGATAGAGACAACTAATGAAAAACTGTTTTTT. Amino acids: CASSPIETTNEKLFF.

V and J are TRBV18 and TRBJ2-3; possibly TRBD1 for D (5 bases). Trimming shortened V by 4 bases and J by 0 bases, and 20 bases separated the two germline ends. This CDR3 contains 18 residues. Germline loops: CDR1 KGHSH, CDR2 LQKENI. The CDR3 spells CASSLTSRGATSTDTQYF. The CDR3 DNA reads as TGTGCCAGCTCACTCACATCACGTGGGGCAACTAGCACAGATACGCAGTATTTT.

This clonotype was detected ten times or more. The chain is built from TRBV6-2 or TRBV6-3 and TRBJ2-5; D uncertain. V lost 0 bases and J lost 2, with 7 bases in between. This CDR3 is built from 14 residues. Germline V CDR1 and CDR2: MNHEY, SVGEGT. CDR3 loop: CASSYSSVQETQYF. The DNA of the CDR3 is TGTGCCAGCAGTTACTCGTCGGTTCAAGAGACCCAGTACTTC.